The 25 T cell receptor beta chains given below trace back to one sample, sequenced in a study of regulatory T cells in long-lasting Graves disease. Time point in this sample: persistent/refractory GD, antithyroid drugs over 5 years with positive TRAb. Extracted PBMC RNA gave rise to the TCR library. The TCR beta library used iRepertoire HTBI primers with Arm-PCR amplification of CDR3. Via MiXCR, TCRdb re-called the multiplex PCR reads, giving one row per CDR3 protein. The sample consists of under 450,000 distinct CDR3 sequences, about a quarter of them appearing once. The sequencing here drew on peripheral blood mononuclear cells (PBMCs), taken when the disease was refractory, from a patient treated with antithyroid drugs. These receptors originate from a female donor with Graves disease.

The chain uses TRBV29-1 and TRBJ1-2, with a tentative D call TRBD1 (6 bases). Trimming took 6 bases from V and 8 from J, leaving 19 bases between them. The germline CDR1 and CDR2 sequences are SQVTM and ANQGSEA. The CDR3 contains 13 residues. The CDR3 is CSVHTGGLGGYTF. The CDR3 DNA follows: TGCAGCGTACACACGGGGGGCTTGGGCGGCTACACCTTC.

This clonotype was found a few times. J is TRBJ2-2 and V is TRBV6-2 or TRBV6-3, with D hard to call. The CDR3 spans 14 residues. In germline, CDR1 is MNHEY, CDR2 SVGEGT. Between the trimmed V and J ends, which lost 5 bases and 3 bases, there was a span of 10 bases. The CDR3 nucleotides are TGTGCCAGCAGTGCGACGGTAGACACCGGGGAGCTGTTTTTT. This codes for CASSATVDTGELFF.

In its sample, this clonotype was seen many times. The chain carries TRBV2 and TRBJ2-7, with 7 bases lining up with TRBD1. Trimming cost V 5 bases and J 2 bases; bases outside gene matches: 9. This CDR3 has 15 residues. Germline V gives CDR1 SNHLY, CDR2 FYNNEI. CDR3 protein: CASSRVQTGPYEQYF. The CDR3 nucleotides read TGTGCCAGCAGTAGGGTACAGACAGGGCCCTACGAGCAGTACTTC.

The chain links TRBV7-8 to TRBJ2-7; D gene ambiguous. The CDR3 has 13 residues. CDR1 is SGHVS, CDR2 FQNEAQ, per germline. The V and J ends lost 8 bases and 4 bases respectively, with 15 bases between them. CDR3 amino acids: CASGGSWGYEQYF. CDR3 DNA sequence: TGTGCCAGCGGCGGAAGTTGGGGTTACGAGCAGTACTTC. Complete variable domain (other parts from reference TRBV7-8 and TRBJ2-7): GAGVSQSPRYKVAKRGQDVALRCDPISGHVSLFWYQQALGQGPEFLTYFQNEAQLDKSGLPSDRFFAERPEGSVSTLKIQRTQQEDSAVYLCASGGSWGYEQYFGPGTRLTVT.

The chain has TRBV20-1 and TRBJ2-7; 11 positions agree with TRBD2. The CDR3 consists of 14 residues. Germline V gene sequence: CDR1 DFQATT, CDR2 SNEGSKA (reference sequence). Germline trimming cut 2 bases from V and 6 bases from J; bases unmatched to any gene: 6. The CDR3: CSARRLAGFFEQYF. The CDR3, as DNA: TGCAGTGCTAGAAGACTAGCGGGGTTTTTCGAGCAGTACTTC.

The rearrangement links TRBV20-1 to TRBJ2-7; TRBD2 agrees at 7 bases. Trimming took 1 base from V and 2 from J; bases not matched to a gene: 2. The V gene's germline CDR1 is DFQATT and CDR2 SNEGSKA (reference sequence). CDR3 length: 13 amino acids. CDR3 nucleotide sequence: TGCAGTGCTAGAGTGGCGGGAGCCTACGAGCAGTACTTC. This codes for CSARVAGAYEQYF.

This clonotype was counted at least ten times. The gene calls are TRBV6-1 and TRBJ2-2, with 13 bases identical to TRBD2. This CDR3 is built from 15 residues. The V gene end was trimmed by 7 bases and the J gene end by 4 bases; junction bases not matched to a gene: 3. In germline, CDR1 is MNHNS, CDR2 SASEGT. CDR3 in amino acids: CASTRTSGSTGELFF. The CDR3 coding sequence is TGTGCCAGCACCAGGACTAGCGGGAGCACCGGGGAGCTGTTTTTT.

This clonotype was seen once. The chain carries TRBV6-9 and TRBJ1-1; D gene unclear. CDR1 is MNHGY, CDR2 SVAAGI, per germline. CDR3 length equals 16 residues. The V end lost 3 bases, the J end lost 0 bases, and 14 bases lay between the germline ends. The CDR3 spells CASSYSRESMNTEAFF. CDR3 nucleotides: TGTGCCAGCAGTTACTCCCGGGAATCCATGAACACTGAAGCTTTCTTT.

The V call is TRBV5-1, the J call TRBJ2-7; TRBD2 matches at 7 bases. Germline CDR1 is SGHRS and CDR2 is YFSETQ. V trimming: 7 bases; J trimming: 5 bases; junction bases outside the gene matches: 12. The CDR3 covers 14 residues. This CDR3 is CASRHPGGSHEQYF. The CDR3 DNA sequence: TGCGCCAGCCGCCATCCGGGCGGGAGCCACGAGCAGTACTTC.

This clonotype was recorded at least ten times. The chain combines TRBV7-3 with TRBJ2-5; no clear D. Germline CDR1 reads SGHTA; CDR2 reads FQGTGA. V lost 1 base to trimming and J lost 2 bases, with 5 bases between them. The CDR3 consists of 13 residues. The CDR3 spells CASSLNQQETQYF. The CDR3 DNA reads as TGTGCCAGCAGCTTAAACCAACAAGAGACCCAGTACTTC.

CDR3 DNA: TGCAGTGCTAGAGGCCTGCCCGGGACAGTAGGCTTTGGCTCACCCCTCCACTTT. Encoded protein: CSARGLPGTVGFGSPLHF. V is TRBV20-1 and J is TRBJ1-6; 7 positions agree with TRBD1. The CDR3 has 18 amino acids. With 1 base clipped from V and 10 bases from J, the junction kept 19 bases outside the gene matches. The germline gives CDR1 DFQATT, CDR2 SNEGSKA (reference sequence).

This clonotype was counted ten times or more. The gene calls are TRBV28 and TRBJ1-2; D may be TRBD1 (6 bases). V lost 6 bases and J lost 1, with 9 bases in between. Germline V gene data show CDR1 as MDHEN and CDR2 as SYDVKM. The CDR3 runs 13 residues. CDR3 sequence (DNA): TGTGCCAGCAGATGGGACAATAACTATGGCTACACCTTC. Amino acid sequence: CASRWDNNYGYTF.

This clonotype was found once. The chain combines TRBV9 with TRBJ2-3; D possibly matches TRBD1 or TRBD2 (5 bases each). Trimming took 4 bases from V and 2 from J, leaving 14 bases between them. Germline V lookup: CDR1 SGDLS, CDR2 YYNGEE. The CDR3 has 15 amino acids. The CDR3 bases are TGTGCCAGCAGCCCCCAGAGGGGCCTCACAGATACGCAGTATTTT. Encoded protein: CASSPQRGLTDTQYF.

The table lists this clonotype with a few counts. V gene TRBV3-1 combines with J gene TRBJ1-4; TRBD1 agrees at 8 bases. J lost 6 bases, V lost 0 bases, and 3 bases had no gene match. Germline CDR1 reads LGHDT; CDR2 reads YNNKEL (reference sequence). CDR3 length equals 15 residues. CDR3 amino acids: CASSQDTGGDEKLFF. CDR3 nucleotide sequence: TGTGCCAGCAGCCAAGATACAGGGGGTGATGAAAAACTGTTTTTT. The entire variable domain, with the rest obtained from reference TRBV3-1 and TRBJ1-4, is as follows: DTAVSQTPKYLVTQMGNDKSIKCEQNLGHDTMYWYKQDSKKFLKIMFSYNNKELIINETVPNRFSPKSPDKAHLNLHINSLELGDSAVYFCASSQDTGGDEKLFFGSGTQLSVL.

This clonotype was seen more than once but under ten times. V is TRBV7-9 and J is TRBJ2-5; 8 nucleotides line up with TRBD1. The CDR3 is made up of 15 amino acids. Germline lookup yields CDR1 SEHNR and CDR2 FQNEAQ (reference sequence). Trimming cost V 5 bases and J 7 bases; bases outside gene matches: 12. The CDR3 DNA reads TGTGCCAGCAGCCGCGGGGCAGGGGGCGAAGGGACCCAGTACTTC. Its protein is CASSRGAGGEGTQYF.

Here the CDR3 reads CASSIGVSREQYF. CDR3 coding DNA: TGTGCCAGTAGTATAGGAGTCAGCCGGGAGCAGTACTTC. The chain links TRBV19 to TRBJ2-7, with D uncertain. The CDR3 loop spans 13 amino acids. Germline CDR1 and CDR2: LNHDA and SQIVND (reference sequence). V dropped 1 base and J dropped 7 bases, with 11 bases sitting between them.

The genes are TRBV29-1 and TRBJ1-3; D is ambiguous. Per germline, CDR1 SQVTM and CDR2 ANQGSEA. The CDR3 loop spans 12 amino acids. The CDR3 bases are TGCAGTTTCTCCACTGACGGAAACACCATATATTTT. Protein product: CSFSTDGNTIYF. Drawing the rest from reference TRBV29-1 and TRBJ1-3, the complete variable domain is SAVISQKPSRDICQRGTSLTIQCQVDSQVTMMFWYRQQPGQSLTLIATANQGSEATYESGFVIDKFPISRPNLTFSTLTVSNMSPEDSSIYLCSFSTDGNTIYFGEGSWLTVV.

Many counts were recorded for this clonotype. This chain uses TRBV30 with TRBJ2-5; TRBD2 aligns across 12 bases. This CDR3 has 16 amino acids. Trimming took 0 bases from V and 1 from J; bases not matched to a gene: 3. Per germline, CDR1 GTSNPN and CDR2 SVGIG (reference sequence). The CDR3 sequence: CAWSVGLAGAQETQYF. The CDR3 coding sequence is TGTGCCTGGAGTGTGGGACTAGCGGGCGCCCAAGAGACCCAGTACTTC. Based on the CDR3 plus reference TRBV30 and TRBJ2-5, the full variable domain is SQTIHQWPATLVQPVGSPLSLECTVEGTSNPNLYWYRQAAGRGLQLLFYSVGIGQISSEVPQNLSASRPQDRQFILSSKKLLLSDSGFYLCAWSVGLAGAQETQYFGPGTRLLVL.

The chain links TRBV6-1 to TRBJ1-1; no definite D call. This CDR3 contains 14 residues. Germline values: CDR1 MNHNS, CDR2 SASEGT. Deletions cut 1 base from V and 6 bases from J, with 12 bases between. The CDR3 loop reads CASSEGFPGAEAFF. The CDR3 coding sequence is TGTGCCAGCAGTGAAGGATTTCCCGGGGCTGAAGCTTTCTTT.

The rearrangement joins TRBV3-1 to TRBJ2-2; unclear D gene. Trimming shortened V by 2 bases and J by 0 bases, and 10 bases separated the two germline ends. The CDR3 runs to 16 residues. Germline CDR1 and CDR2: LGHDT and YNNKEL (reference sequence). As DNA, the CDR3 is TGTGCCAGCAGCCAACACCCAGGAACGAACACCGGGGAGCTGTTTTTT. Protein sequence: CASSQHPGTNTGELFF.

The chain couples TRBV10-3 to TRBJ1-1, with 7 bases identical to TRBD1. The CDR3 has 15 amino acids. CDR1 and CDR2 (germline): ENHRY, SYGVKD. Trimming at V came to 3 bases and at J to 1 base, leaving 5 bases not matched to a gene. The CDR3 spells CAISDYDRANTEAFF. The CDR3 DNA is TGTGCCATCAGTGATTACGACAGGGCGAACACTGAAGCTTTCTTT.

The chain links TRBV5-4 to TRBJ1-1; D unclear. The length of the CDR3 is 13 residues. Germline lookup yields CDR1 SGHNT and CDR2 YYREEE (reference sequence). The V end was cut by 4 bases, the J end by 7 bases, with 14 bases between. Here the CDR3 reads CASSPRPGVEAFF. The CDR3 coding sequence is TGTGCCAGCAGCCCCAGGCCCGGAGTTGAAGCTTTCTTT.

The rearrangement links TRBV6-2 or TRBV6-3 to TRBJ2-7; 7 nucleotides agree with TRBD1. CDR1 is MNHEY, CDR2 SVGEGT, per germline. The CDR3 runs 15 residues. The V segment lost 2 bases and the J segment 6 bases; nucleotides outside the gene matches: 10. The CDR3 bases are TGTGCCAGCAGTTACCGGCCGGGACAGAACGGCGAGCAGTACTTC. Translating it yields CASSYRPGQNGEQYF.

The CDR3 DNA reads as TGTGCCAGCAGTTTCGCGGGAGGGAGCAATCAGCCCCAGCATTTT. Translating gives CASSFAGGSNQPQHF. This chain connects TRBV6-2 or TRBV6-3 to TRBJ1-5; D uncertain. This CDR3 spans 15 amino acids. Germline CDR1 reads MNHEY; CDR2 reads SVGEGT. V was trimmed by 4 bases and J by 1 base, leaving 11 bases between them.

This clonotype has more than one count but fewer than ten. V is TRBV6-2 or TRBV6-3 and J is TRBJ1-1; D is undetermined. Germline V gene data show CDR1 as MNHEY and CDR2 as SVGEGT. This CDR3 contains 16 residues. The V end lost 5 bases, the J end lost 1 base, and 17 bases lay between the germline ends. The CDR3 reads CASSARLADGNTEAFF. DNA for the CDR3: TGTGCCAGCAGTGCGAGGTTGGCGGATGGGAACACTGAAGCTTTCTTT.